These 13 T cell receptor beta chains were all obtained from the same sample, sequenced in a study of T cells in Graves' hyperthyroidism and ophthalmopathy. Amplification yielded TCR beta CDR3 regions, with RNA transcripts as the source. Initially, a first-round RT-PCR of the TCR CDR3 employed the HTBI primer set. TCRdb called the multiplex PCR reads again in MiXCR, with one record for every CDR3 protein. The data show roughly 500,000 distinct CDR3 sequences, approximately 49% seen once. The sequencing sample was made of peripheral blood or thyroid tissue (not recorded which). Receptors were obtained from an adult woman with Graves' disease, either hyperthyroidism or ophthalmopathy (not recorded which).

This clonotype showed up just a few times. The chain joins TRBV12-3 or TRBV12-4 to TRBJ1-3; D uncertain. V lost 6 bases and J 1 base, leaving 13 bases between the germline ends. The CDR3 is 15 amino acids. In nucleotides, the CDR3 is TGTGCCAGCAGCCAAGGTTCGGGTTCTGGAAACACCATATATTTT. It yields the protein CASSQGSGSGNTIYF.

The gene calls are TRBV11-2 and TRBJ1-2; 9 bases agree with TRBD1. The CDR3 extends over 15 amino acids. Trimming cost V 5 bases and J 6 bases; bases outside gene matches: 10. Germline V gene lookup returns CDR1 SGHAT and CDR2 FQNNGV. CDR3 nucleotide sequence: TGTGCCAGCAGCCGAGACCGGACAGGGGAGGATGGCTACACCTTC. Amino acids: CASSRDRTGEDGYTF. Variable domain in full (rest from reference TRBV11-2 and TRBJ1-2): EAGVAQSPRYKIIEKRQSVAFWCNPISGHATLYWYQQILGQGPKLLIQFQNNGVVDDSQLPKDRFSAERLKGVDSTLKIQPAKLEDSAVYLCASSRDRTGEDGYTFGSGTRLTVV.

Many counts were recorded for this clonotype. The chain couples TRBV12-3 or TRBV12-4 to TRBJ2-7, with a tentative D call TRBD2 (6 bases). Trimming cost V 5 bases and J 4 bases, with 18 bases left between them. The CDR3 runs 15 residues. The CDR3 sequence is CASSPRRPGGYEQYF. The CDR3 DNA sequence: TGTGCCAGCAGTCCCCGACGACCCGGGGGATACGAGCAGTACTTC.

The chain is built from TRBV20-1 and TRBJ1-2; TRBD1 matches 8 bases. CDR1 DFQATT and CDR2 SNEGSKA come from the germline V gene (reference sequence). CDR3 length: 15 amino acids. Losses at the gene ends were 6 bases for V and 4 bases for J; bases not matched to a gene: 13. The DNA for the CDR3 is TGCAGTGCCGTAGCCGGACAGGGCATCCTCTATGGCTACACCTTC. This sequence encodes CSAVAGQGILYGYTF.

This chain uses TRBV20-1 with TRBJ2-3; TRBD1 agrees at 10 bases. This CDR3 contains 14 residues. Germline assignment: CDR1 DFQATT and CDR2 SNEGSKA (reference sequence). Trimming at V came to 1 base and at J to 4 bases, leaving 2 bases not matched to a gene. CDR3 residues: CSARGTGGPDTQYF. CDR3 bases: TGCAGTGCTAGAGGGACAGGGGGACCAGATACGCAGTATTTT.

CDR3 DNA: TGTGCCAGCAGTTTAGGGTCTAGCGGGGTCACCGGGGAGCTGTTTTTT. Translated, it gives CASSLGSSGVTGELFF. The chain employs TRBV12-3 or TRBV12-4 and TRBJ2-2; 9 positions agree with TRBD2. With V trimmed by 1 base and J by 4 bases, 4 bases remained unmatched. This CDR3 spans 16 amino acids.

This chain links TRBV15 with TRBJ2-7, with D possibly matching TRBD2 (6 bases). V lost 0 bases, J lost 2 bases, and 11 bases lay in between. CDR1 is LNHNV, CDR2 YYDKDF, per germline (reference sequence). The CDR3 has 15 residues. CDR3 DNA: TGTGCCACCAGCAGAGACGGGACTGAAGCCTACGAGCAGTACTTC. It yields the protein CATSRDGTEAYEQYF.

The chain employs TRBV3-1 and TRBJ1-5, with D possibly TRBD1 on 5 matching bases. Germline CDR1 reads LGHDT; CDR2 reads YNNKEL (reference sequence). The CDR3 contains 14 residues. V was cut by 4 bases and J by 7 bases, with 14 bases left in between. The CDR3 is CASSPHSGGQPQHF. CDR3 bases: TGTGCCAGCAGCCCTCACTCGGGGGGGCAGCCCCAGCATTTT.

J is TRBJ1-2 and V is TRBV18; TRBD1 is a possible D gene (5 bases). The V gene's germline CDR1 is KGHSH and CDR2 LQKENI. The CDR3 is made up of 14 amino acids. V lost 0 bases and J lost 8, with 13 bases in between. Here the CDR3 reads CASSPPGSGTGYTF. In DNA, the CDR3 is TGTGCCAGCTCACCACCTGGGTCCGGGACCGGCTACACCTTC.

V usage is TRBV24-1 and J usage is TRBJ2-5; 8 positions match TRBD2. The V gene's germline CDR1 is KGHDR and CDR2 SFDVKD. V was pared by 4 bases and J by 2 bases, with 8 bases of the junction left unmatched. There are 16 residues in the CDR3. Here the CDR3 reads CATSDPSGPTQETQYF. In nucleotides, the CDR3 is TGTGCCACCAGTGACCCTAGCGGGCCTACTCAAGAGACCCAGTACTTC.

This chain connects TRBV2 to TRBJ2-7; TRBD1 agrees at 8 bases. The CDR3 consists of 14 residues. The ends lost 8 bases at V and 5 bases at J; junction bases unmatched: 11. CDR1 SNHLY and CDR2 FYNNEI come from the germline V gene. In DNA, the CDR3 is TGTGCCAGCCTCATTGACAGGGGACGCCACGAGCAGTACTTC. Protein product: CASLIDRGRHEQYF.

The rearrangement joins TRBV19 to TRBJ1-2, with no clear D. The CDR3 is 13 residues long. Between the trimmed V and J ends, which lost 7 bases and 1 base, there was a span of 10 bases. The germline CDR1 and CDR2 sequences are LNHDA and SQIVND (reference sequence). The CDR3 nucleotides are TGTGCCAGTACCATCACTGATAACTATGGCTACACCTTC. It translates to CASTITDNYGYTF.

This clonotype was observed a few times. V usage is TRBV5-6 and J usage is TRBJ2-7; possibly TRBD2 for D (6 bases). Per the germline V gene, CDR1 is SGHDT and CDR2 is YYEEEE. Trimming cost V 7 bases and J 2 bases, with 13 bases left between them. The CDR3 is made up of 13 amino acids. The CDR3, as DNA: TGTGCCAGCTCACCGGGGGTAACCTACGAGCAGTACTTC. Translated: CASSPGVTYEQYF. The variable domain in full, completed from reference TRBV5-6 and TRBJ2-7, reads DAGVTQSPTHLIKTRGQQVTLRCSPKSGHDTVSWYQQALGQGPQFIFQYYEEEERQRGNFPDRFSGHQFPNYSSELNVNALLLGDSALYLCASSPGVTYEQYFGPGTRLTVT.